This T cell receptor beta chain was sequenced during a study of cytomegalovirus exposure and HLA in healthy donors. A multiplex PCR was run with 60 Vbeta primers and 13 Jbeta primers. The method was immunoSEQ multiplex PCR; TCRdb's version includes in-frame clones alone and lacks a portion of them. The data show fewer than 150,000 clones, with around 80% seen just once and about 4.7% held by the top ten. Material for sequencing was PBMCs. The sequence came from a male donor in good health and CMV-seronegative.

The CDR3, as DNA: TGTGCCATTGGACAGGGGGCGGGTCAGCCCCAGCATTTT. The encoded protein is CAIGQGAGQPQHF. The chain couples TRBV10-3 to TRBJ1-5; 11 bases are a match to TRBD1. The CDR3 is 13 amino acids. The V segment lost 9 bases and the J segment 6 bases; nucleotides outside the gene matches: 4. Germline lookup yields CDR1 ENHRY and CDR2 SYGVKD.